These 24 T cell receptor beta chains came from one sample sequenced in a study of patients and donors after allogeneic stem cell transplantation. TCRdb reanalysed the RT-PCR reads using MiXCR and keeps one entry per CDR3 protein. The sample has roughly 880,000 distinct CDR3 sequences; about a sixth are singletons. Sequenced material: blood, either unsorted or a sorted T cell fraction (not recorded which). The receptors originated from a human donor who was either an allogeneic HSCT recipient or a stem cell or donor lymphocyte infusion donor (not recorded which). It is not recorded whose cells these are; they may come from a transplant donor.

This clonotype was seen a handful of times. This chain links TRBV6-1 with TRBJ2-1; weak D call: TRBD2 (6 bases). The CDR3 has 17 amino acids. V lost 4 bases, J lost 4 bases, and 20 bases lay in between. Germline CDR1 reads MNHNS; CDR2 reads SASEGT. In DNA form, the CDR3 reads TGTGCCAGCAGTGCCGGAGGGCTTGCTCCTGCGTACAATGAGCAGTTCTTC. It is translated as CASSAGGLAPAYNEQFF.

This clonotype has only a few counts. CDR3 sequence (DNA): TGTGCCAGCAGCTTACTGGGGGGGACCACAGATACGCAGTATTTT. Translated: CASSLLGGTTDTQYF. The chain carries TRBV7-9 and TRBJ2-3; 7 bases are a match to TRBD2. The length of the CDR3 is 15 residues. V was pared by 2 bases and J by 2 bases, with 4 bases of the junction left unmatched. Germline CDR1 SEHNR, CDR2 FQNEAQ (reference sequence).

This clonotype has a handful of counts. The J gene is TRBJ2-2, the V gene TRBV12-3 or TRBV12-4, with 9 bases fitting TRBD2. After removal of 3 bases from V and 4 bases from J, the junction contained 3 bases not matched to a gene. The CDR3 runs 15 residues. CDR3 sequence (DNA): TGTGCCAGCAGTTTTAGCGGGGGTTTCACCGGGGAGCTGTTTTTT. Translated, it gives CASSFSGGFTGELFF.

The chain is built from TRBV20-1 and TRBJ2-3; tentative D call: TRBD2 (7 bases). The CDR3 is 14 amino acids. The V gene's germline CDR1 is DFQATT and CDR2 SNEGSKA (reference sequence). Trimming took off 3 bases at V and 0 bases at J, with 10 bases between the two ends. The DNA of the CDR3 is TGCAGTGCTAGGGCGGGGGCTAGCACAGATACGCAGTATTTT. Translated: CSARAGASTDTQYF.

This clonotype was seen only a few times. The V and J genes are TRBV27 and TRBJ2-1; D may be TRBD2 (6 bases). The CDR3 has 15 residues. Per germline, CDR1 MNHEY and CDR2 SMNVEV (reference sequence). Trimming removed 5 bases at V and 5 bases at J, with 16 bases between. The DNA of the CDR3 is TGTGCCAGCAGTGGCCTGGGACTTCGAAACAATGAGCAGTTCTTC. It translates to CASSGLGLRNNEQFF.

This clonotype has only one observation. The chain employs TRBV14 and TRBJ2-7; 8 bases are shared with TRBD1. The CDR3 covers 12 residues. V gave up 2 bases and J gave up 11 bases; unmatched junction bases: 5. CDR1 is SGHDN and CDR2 is FVKESK in the germline V gene. The CDR3 DNA reads as TGTGCCAGCAGCCAATTTTCGGGACAGGAGTACTTC. Translated: CASSQFSGQEYF.

V is TRBV5-1 and J is TRBJ2-3, with 8 nucleotides matching TRBD1. Losses at the gene ends were 0 bases for V and 6 bases for J; bases not matched to a gene: 6. The CDR3 sequence is 15 residues long. Germline assignment: CDR1 SGHRS and CDR2 YFSETQ. The CDR3 protein is CASSLGGQVYDTQYF. The CDR3 nucleotides are TGCGCCAGCAGCTTGGGGGGACAGGTGTACGATACGCAGTATTTT.

The rearrangement uses TRBV12-3 or TRBV12-4 and TRBJ2-2; no firm D call. CDR3 length: 15 residues. Trimming stripped 3 bases from V and 0 bases from J, with 8 bases between. CDR3 loop: CASSFWSTNTGELFF. The CDR3 DNA sequence: TGTGCCAGCAGTTTTTGGAGCACGAACACCGGGGAGCTGTTTTTT.

This clonotype was recorded a few times. CDR3 in DNA: TGCGCCAGCAGCCAAAGGTTTCACTATAATTCACCCCTCCACTTT. Translation gives CASSQRFHYNSPLHF. The genes are TRBV4-1 and TRBJ1-6; no firm D call. Germline loops: CDR1 MGHRA, CDR2 YSYEKL. V gave up 2 bases and J gave up 3 bases, with 8 bases separating them. The length of the CDR3 is 15 residues.

The V and J genes are TRBV2 and TRBJ1-1; the D is unclear. CDR3 length equals 14 residues. Germline CDR1 SNHLY, CDR2 FYNNEI. V was pared by 8 bases and J by 5 bases, with 18 bases between. The CDR3 nucleotides are TGTGCCAGCGTCAGAGAAGCCTCCGGGACTGAAGCTTTCTTT. Residues: CASVREASGTEAFF.

This clonotype was found a few times. V is TRBV7-9 and J is TRBJ2-1, with D possibly matching TRBD2 (5 bases). V lost 7 bases and J lost 2, with 9 bases in between. The CDR3 runs to 13 residues. CDR1 and CDR2 from the germline V gene are SEHNR and FQNEAQ (reference sequence). This CDR3 reads CASMRVAYNEQFF. In DNA form, the CDR3 reads TGTGCCAGCATGCGGGTAGCCTACAATGAGCAGTTCTTC.

The chain joins TRBV3-1 to TRBJ2-3, with D perhaps TRBD2 (5 bases). The CDR3 consists of 16 residues. Germline CDR1 reads LGHDT; CDR2 reads YNNKEL (reference sequence). V lost 0 bases to trimming and J lost 2 bases, with 12 bases between them. CDR3 DNA sequence: TGTGCCAGCAGCCAAGATCGCCGCGGGTTCACAGATACGCAGTATTTT. Amino acid sequence: CASSQDRRGFTDTQYF.

J is TRBJ2-1 and V is TRBV11-1, with D possibly being TRBD1 (5 bases). Trimming took 2 bases from V and 0 from J, leaving 17 bases between them. Germline V gives CDR1 SGHAT, CDR2 FQDESV (reference sequence). This CDR3 is 18 amino acids long. CDR3 bases: TGTGCCAGCAGCTTAAGATTCAGGCGAAGGGGCTCCTACAATGAGCAGTTCTTC. Translating gives CASSLRFRRRGSYNEQFF.

The chain links TRBV3-1 to TRBJ2-1, with no clear D. Looked up from germline, CDR1 is LGHDT and CDR2 is YNNKEL (reference sequence). V was pared by 1 base and J by 8 bases, with 12 bases between. The CDR3 is 14 amino acids. CDR3 residues: CASSQASIAHEQFF. The CDR3 nucleotides read TGTGCCAGCAGCCAAGCCTCAATAGCCCATGAGCAGTTCTTC.

The J gene is TRBJ2-4, the V gene TRBV2, with a tentative D call TRBD1 (6 bases). This CDR3 spans 14 amino acids. With 2 bases removed from V and 1 base from J, the gap between germline ends came to 6 bases. Germline values: CDR1 SNHLY, CDR2 FYNNEI. CDR3 region: CASSERGAKNIQYF. The CDR3 DNA reads TGTGCCAGCAGTGAAAGGGGGGCCAAAAACATTCAGTACTTC.

The chain links TRBV27 to TRBJ1-2; possible D gene TRBD1, 5 bases. This CDR3 has 15 residues. Deletions cut 6 bases from V and 2 bases from J, with 16 bases between. Germline CDR1 reads MNHEY; CDR2 reads SMNVEV (reference sequence). CDR3 in amino acids: CASRPDRIRNYGYTF. Here the CDR3 DNA reads TGTGCCAGCAGGCCCGACAGAATACGGAACTATGGCTACACCTTC.

J is TRBJ1-5 and V is TRBV6-1; D uncertain. Per the germline V gene, CDR1 is MNHNS and CDR2 is SASEGT. Trimming took off 1 base at V and 1 base at J, with 8 bases between the two ends. The CDR3 contains 15 residues. The DNA for the CDR3 is TGTGCCAGCAGTGAAGGGGGTGAAAGCAATCAGCCCCAGCATTTT. Encoded protein: CASSEGGESNQPQHF.

The V call is TRBV27, the J call TRBJ2-2, with D possibly matching TRBD2 (5 bases). This CDR3 has 13 residues. With 7 bases removed from V and 4 bases from J, the gap between germline ends came to 10 bases. CDR1 MNHEY and CDR2 SMNVEV come from the germline V gene (reference sequence). The CDR3 DNA follows: TGTGCCAGCACCGAAGGGAGCACCGGGGAGCTGTTTTTT. Residues: CASTEGSTGELFF.

The V gene is TRBV20-1, the J gene TRBJ1-5, with a weak D call TRBD1 (5 bases). CDR1 is DFQATT, CDR2 SNEGSKA, per germline (reference sequence). CDR3 length: 14 residues. Trimming pared 0 bases from V and 5 bases from J, leaving 11 bases between. The CDR3: CSARDVGTHQPQHF. The CDR3, as DNA: TGCAGTGCTAGAGATGTGGGGACCCATCAGCCCCAGCATTTT.

Details on this clonotype: A read error may be the cause here, since a much bigger clone is one base away. This chain links TRBV12-3 or TRBV12-4 with TRBJ1-5; D may be TRBD1 (5 bases). This CDR3 has 14 residues. V lost 6 bases and J lost 4, with 13 bases in between. The CDR3 reads CASRGQQDNQPQHF. CDR3 DNA sequence: TGTGCCAGCAGAGGACAACAGGATAATCAGCCCCAGCATTTT.

This clonotype was recorded at least ten times. The J gene is TRBJ1-2, the V gene TRBV12-3 or TRBV12-4; D unclear. Trimming took off 5 bases at V and 7 bases at J, with 14 bases between the two ends. CDR3 length: 13 residues. CDR3 residues: CASSPGPPFGYTF. DNA of the CDR3: TGTGCCAGCAGTCCCGGTCCCCCGTTTGGCTACACCTTC.

DNA for the CDR3: TGTGCCACCAGTGGGTCTACTAGCGGGGAGGGTCAAGAGACCCAGTACTTC. Protein product: CATSGSTSGEGQETQYF. The rearrangement uses TRBV24-1 and TRBJ2-5; 10 nucleotides match TRBD2. With V trimmed by 5 bases and J by 2 bases, 10 bases remained unmatched. Germline assignment: CDR1 KGHDR and CDR2 SFDVKD. The CDR3 totals 17 residues.

This clonotype was detected only a few times. The chain recombines TRBV29-1 with TRBJ1-2; D is unclear. The V end lost 4 bases, the J end lost 3 bases, and 9 bases lay between the germline ends. CDR1 SQVTM and CDR2 ANQGSEA come from the germline V gene. This CDR3 contains 12 residues. CDR3 region: CSVVQRDYGYTF. The DNA for the CDR3 is TGCAGCGTTGTCCAAAGGGACTATGGCTACACCTTC.

The chain has TRBV15 and TRBJ1-4; D ambiguous. The CDR3 covers 16 residues. CDR1 LNHNV and CDR2 YYDKDF come from the germline V gene (reference sequence). V lost 1 base and J 0 bases, leaving 9 bases between the germline ends. DNA of the CDR3: TGTGCCACCAGCAGAGGAGGGAGTGCAACTAATGAAAAACTGTTTTTT. This translates into CATSRGGSATNEKLFF.